Below, one T cell receptor (beta chain) is given with its context. The data belong to a study of T cells of healthy individuals. In TCRdb, the 5' RACE reads were re-called with MiXCR into one record per CDR3 protein. Among 100,000 or so distinct CDR3 sequences listed, approximately 15% were seen once. The source of this sequence is a human donor in good health.

CDR3 in amino acids: CASSLGWPDRVRGTEAFF. CDR3 DNA sequence: TGTGCCAGCAGTCTAGGGTGGCCAGATAGGGTGCGGGGCACTGAAGCTTTCTTT. This chain connects TRBV7-2 to TRBJ1-1; D gene unclear. The CDR3 length is 18 residues. Per the germline V gene, CDR1 is SGHTA and CDR2 is FQGNSA. V was clipped by 6 bases and J by 4 bases, with 27 bases between them.